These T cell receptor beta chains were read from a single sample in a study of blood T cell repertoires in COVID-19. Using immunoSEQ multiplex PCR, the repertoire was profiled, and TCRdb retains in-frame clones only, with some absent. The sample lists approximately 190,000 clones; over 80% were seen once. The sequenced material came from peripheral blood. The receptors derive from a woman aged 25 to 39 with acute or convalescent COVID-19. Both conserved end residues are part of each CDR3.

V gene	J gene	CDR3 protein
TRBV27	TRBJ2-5	CASSLGDRAETQYF
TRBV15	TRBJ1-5	CATSRESLTSQPQHF
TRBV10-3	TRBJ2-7	CAISESRVGDEQYF
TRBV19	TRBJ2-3	CASSITGTDTQYF
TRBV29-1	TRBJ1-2	CSVTPGNIDYGYTF
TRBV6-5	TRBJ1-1	CASSRGPAEAFF
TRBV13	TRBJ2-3	CASSLTSGAHTQYF
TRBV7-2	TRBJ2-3	CASSLLAGRGTDTQYF
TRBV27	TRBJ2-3	CASRSERGADTQYF
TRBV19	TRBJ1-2	CASSIPGGDPNYGYTF
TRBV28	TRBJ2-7	CASSRTQGSYEQYF